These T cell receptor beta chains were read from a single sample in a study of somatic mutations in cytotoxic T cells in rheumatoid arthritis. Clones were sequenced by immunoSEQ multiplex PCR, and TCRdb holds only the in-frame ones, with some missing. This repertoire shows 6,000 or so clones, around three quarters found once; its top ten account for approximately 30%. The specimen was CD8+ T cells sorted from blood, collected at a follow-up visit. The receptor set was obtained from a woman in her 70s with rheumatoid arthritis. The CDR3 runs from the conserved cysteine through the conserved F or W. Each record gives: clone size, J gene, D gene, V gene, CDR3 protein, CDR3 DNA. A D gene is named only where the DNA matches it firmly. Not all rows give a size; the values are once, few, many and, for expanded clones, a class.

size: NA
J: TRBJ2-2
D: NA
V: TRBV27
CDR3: CASSFLTGNTGELFF
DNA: TGTGCCAGCAGTTTCCTGACGGGAAACACCGGGGAGCTGTTTTTT

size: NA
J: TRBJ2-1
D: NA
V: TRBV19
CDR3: CASSIVEGGYNEQFF
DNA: TGTGCCAGTAGTATAGTGGAGGGGGGTTACAATGAGCAGTTCTTC

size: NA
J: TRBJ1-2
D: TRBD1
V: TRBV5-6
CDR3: CASSLGRTGGLYGYTF
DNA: TGTGCCAGCAGCTTGGGCAGGACAGGGGGCCTCTATGGCTACACCTTC

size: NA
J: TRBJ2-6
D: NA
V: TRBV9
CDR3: CASSLGPGANVLTF
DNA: TGTGCCAGCAGCCTGGGACCTGGGGCCAACGTCCTGACTTTC

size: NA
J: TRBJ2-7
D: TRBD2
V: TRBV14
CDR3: CASSQAGLADYEQYF
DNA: TGTGCCAGCAGCCAGGCGGGACTAGCGGACTACGAGCAGTACTTC

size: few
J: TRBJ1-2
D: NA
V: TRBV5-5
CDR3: CASNTGPGGSYGYTF
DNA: TGTGCCAGCAATACGGGTCCGGGGGGTTCCTATGGCTACACCTTC

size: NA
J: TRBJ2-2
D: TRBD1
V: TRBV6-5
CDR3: CASTDRENTGELFF
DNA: TGTGCCAGCACAGACAGGGAGAACACCGGGGAGCTGTTTTTT

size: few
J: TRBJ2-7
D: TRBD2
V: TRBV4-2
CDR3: CASSQEGERGYSYEQYF
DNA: TGTGCCAGCAGCCAAGAAGGTGAGCGGGGGTACTCCTACGAGCAGTACTTC

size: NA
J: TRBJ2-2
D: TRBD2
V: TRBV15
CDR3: CATSRNGGAPPGELFF
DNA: TGTGCCACCAGCAGAAACGGGGGGGCCCCCCCCGGGGAGCTGTTTTTT

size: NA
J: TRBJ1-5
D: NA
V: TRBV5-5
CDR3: CASLLGQGPPHSNQPQHF
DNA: TGTGCCAGCTTACTCGGGCAGGGGCCCCCCCATAGCAATCAGCCCCAGCATTTT

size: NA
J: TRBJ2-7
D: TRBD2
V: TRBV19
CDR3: CASSTRLAELEQYF
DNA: TGTGCCAGTAGTACGCGACTAGCCGAGCTCGAGCAGTACTTC

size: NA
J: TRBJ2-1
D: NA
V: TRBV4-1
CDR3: CASSEGLAEQFF
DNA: TGCGCCAGCAGCGAGGGGCTGGCTGAGCAGTTCTTC

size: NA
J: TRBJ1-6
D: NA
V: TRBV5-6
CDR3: CASSLAGPYNSPLHF
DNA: TGTGCCAGCAGCCTGGCCGGGCCGTATAATTCACCCCTCCACTTT

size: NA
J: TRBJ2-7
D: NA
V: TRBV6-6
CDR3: CASSYASDANEQYF
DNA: TGTGCCAGCAGTTACGCCTCCGACGCTAACGAGCAGTACTTC

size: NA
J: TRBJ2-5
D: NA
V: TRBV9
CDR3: CASNTGTLGQETQYF
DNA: TGTGCCAGCAACACCGGGACTTTGGGGCAAGAGACCCAGTACTTC

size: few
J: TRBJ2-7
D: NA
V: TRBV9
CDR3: CASSVGSRGGPPYEQYF
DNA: TGTGCCAGCAGCGTAGGCAGCAGGGGAGGTCCTCCCTACGAGCAGTACTTC

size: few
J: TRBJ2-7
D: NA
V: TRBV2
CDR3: CASSGSHEQYF
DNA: TGTGCCAGCAGCGGTAGCCACGAGCAGTACTTC

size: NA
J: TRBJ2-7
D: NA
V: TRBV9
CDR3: CASSLGGEAYEQYF
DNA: TGTGCCAGCAGCCTAGGGGGGGAGGCCTACGAGCAGTACTTC

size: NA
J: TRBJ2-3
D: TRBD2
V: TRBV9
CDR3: CASSGDSGGAPDTQYF
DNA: TGTGCCAGCAGCGGAGATAGCGGGGGGGCTCCAGATACGCAGTATTTT

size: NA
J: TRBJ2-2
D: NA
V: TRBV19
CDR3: CASKDGGLTTGELFF
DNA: TGTGCCAGTAAAGACGGGGGGCTTACCACCGGGGAGCTGTTTTTT

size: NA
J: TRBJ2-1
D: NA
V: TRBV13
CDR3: CASSSRTGEQFF
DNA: TGTGCCAGCAGCAGCAGGACGGGTGAGCAGTTCTTC

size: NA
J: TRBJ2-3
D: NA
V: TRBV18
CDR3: CASSTWAGDTDTQYF
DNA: TGTGCCAGCTCCACCTGGGCGGGCGACACAGATACGCAGTATTTT

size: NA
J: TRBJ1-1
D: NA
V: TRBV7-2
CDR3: CASSLESGGLTEAFF
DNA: TGTGCCAGCAGCTTAGAGTCCGGGGGCCTCACTGAAGCTTTCTTT

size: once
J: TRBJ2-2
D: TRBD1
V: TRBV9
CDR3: CASSARVTGTGEVGELFF
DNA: TGTGCCAGCAGCGCTAGAGTAACCGGGACAGGAGAGGTCGGGGAGCTGTTTTTT

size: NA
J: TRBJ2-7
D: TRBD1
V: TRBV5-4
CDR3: CASSLAAGGEYEQYF
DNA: TGTGCCAGCAGCTTGGCGGCAGGGGGCGAGTACGAGCAGTACTTC

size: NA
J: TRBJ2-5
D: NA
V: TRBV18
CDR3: CASSPPVRGNQETQYF
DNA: TGTGCCAGCTCACCACCGGTAAGAGGGAATCAAGAGACCCAGTACTTC

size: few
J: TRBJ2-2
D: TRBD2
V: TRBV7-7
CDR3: CASSWGTNTATGELFF
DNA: TGTGCTAGCAGCTGGGGGACTAACACGGCCACCGGGGAGCTGTTTTTT

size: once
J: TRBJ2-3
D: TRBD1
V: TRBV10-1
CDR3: CASSSDRGPTDTQYF
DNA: TGCGCCAGCAGTTCAGACAGGGGCCCCACAGATACGCAGTATTTT

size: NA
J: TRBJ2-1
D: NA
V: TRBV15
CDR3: CATSRAPTQTGYVGHNEQFF
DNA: TGTGCCACCAGCAGAGCACCCACCCAGACAGGTTATGTGGGTCACAATGAGCAGTTCTTC

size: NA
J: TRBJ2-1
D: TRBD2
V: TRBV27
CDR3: CASSLLAGGYNEQFF
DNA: TGTGCCAGCAGTTTATTGGCGGGAGGGTACAATGAGCAGTTCTTC

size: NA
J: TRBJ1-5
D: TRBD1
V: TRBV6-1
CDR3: CASPGRGQGRQPQHF
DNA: TGTGCCAGCCCGGGTCGCGGACAGGGACGTCAGCCCCAGCATTTT

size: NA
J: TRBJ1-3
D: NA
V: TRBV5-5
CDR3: CASSLRTADSGNTIYF
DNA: TGTGCCAGCAGCCTAAGGACAGCCGACTCTGGAAACACCATATATTTT

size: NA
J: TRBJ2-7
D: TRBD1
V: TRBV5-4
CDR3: CASSYGTGPTYEQYF
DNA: TGTGCCAGCAGCTACGGGACAGGGCCTACCTACGAGCAGTACTTC

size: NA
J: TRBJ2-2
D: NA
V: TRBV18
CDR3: CASSTSGALNTGELFF
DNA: TGTGCCAGCTCAACCTCAGGGGCCCTTAACACCGGGGAGCTGTTTTTT

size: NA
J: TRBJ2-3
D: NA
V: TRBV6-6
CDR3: CASSYYQGSTDTQYF
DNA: TGTGCCAGCAGTTACTACCAGGGGAGCACAGATACGCAGTATTTT

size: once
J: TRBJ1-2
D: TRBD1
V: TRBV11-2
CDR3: CASSLGQGAGYTF
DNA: TGTGCCAGCAGCTTAGGACAGGGGGCTGGCTACACCTTC

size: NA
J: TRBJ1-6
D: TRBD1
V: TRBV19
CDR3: CASTRTGGNSPLHF
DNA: TGTGCCAGTACCCGGACAGGGGGTAATTCACCCCTCCACTTT

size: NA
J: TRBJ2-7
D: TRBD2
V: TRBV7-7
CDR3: CASSLAASGDYEQYF
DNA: TGTGCCAGCAGCTTAGCGGCTAGCGGGGACTACGAGCAGTACTTC

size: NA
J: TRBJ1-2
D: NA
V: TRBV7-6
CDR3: CASSSGGNGGYTF
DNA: TGTGCCAGCAGCTCCGGGGGGAATGGTGGCTACACCTTC

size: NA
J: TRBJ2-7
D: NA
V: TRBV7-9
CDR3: CASSFWGKDEQYF
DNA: TGTGCCAGCAGCTTTTGGGGTAAGGACGAGCAGTACTTC

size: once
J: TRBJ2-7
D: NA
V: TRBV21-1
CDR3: CASSRELAGEGSYEQYF
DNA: TGTGCCAGCAGCAGGGAGCTAGCGGGAGAAGGTTCCTACGAGCAGTACTTC

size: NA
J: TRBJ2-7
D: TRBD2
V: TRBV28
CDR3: CASSTELAAPYEQYF
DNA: TGTGCCAGCAGCACCGAACTAGCGGCACCGTACGAGCAGTACTTC

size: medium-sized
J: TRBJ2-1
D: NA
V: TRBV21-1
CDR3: CASSLLKNEQFF
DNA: TGTGCCAGCAGCCTTCTCAAGAATGAGCAGTTCTTC

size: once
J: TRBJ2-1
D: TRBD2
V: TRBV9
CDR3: CASSEGTSGGAEQFF
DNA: TGTGCCAGCAGCGAGGGGACTAGCGGGGGGGCGGAGCAGTTCTTC

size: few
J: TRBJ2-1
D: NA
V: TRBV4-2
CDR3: CASSQERESYNEQFF
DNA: TGTGCCAGCAGCCAAGAGCGGGAATCCTACAATGAGCAGTTCTTC

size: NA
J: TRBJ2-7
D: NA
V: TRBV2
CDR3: CASKGYEQYF
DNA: TGTGCCAGCAAGGGATACGAGCAGTACTTC

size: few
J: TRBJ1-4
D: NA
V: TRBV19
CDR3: CASSIGTSEKLFF
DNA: TGTGCCAGTAGTATAGGGACTAGTGAAAAACTGTTTTTT

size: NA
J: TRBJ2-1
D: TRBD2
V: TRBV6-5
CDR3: CASSYGAGASNEQFF
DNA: TGTGCCAGCAGTTACGGTGCGGGAGCTTCAAATGAGCAGTTCTTC

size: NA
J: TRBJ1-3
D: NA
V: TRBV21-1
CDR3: CASSLIASGNTIYF
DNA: TGTGCCAGCAGCCTAATAGCCTCTGGAAACACCATATATTTT

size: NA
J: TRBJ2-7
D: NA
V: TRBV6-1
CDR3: CASSEVGRQYEQYF
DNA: TGTGCCAGCAGTGAAGTGGGACGACAGTACGAGCAGTACTTC

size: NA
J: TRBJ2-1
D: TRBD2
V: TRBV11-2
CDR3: CASSPGGVEQFF
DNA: TGTGCCAGCAGCCCGGGGGGGGTTGAGCAGTTCTTC

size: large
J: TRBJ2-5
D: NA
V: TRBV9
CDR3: CASSPSGGRGETQYF
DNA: TGTGCCAGCAGCCCATCCGGGGGGCGTGGGGAGACCCAGTACTTC

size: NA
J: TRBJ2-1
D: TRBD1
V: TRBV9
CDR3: CASSSPTGHNEQFF
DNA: TGTGCCAGCAGCTCCCCGACAGGGCACAATGAGCAGTTCTTC

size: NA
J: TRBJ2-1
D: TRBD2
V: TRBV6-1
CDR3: CASRVAGGPVNEQFF
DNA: TGTGCCAGCAGAGTAGCGGGGGGGCCGGTTAATGAGCAGTTCTTC

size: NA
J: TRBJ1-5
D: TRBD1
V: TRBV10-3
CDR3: CAISDGTGDQPQHF
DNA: TGTGCCATCAGTGATGGGACAGGGGATCAGCCCCAGCATTTT

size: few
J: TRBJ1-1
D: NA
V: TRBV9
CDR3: CASSVRMNTEAFF
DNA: TGTGCCAGCAGCGTGAGGATGAACACTGAAGCTTTCTTT

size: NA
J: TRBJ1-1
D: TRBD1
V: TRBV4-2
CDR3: CASSLRTGPNTEAFF
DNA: TGTGCCAGCAGCCTGCGGACAGGGCCGAACACTGAAGCTTTCTTT

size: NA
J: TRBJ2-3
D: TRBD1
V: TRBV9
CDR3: CASSDSRLQGADTDTQYF
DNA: TGTGCCAGCAGCGACAGCCGACTACAGGGGGCCGACACAGATACGCAGTATTTT

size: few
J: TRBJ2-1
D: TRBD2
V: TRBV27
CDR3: CASSPLGLAGSYNEQFF
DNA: TGTGCCAGCAGTCCTCTCGGACTAGCGGGGTCCTACAATGAGCAGTTCTTC

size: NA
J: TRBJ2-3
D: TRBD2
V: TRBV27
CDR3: CASKDGLAGDTQYF
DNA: TGTGCCAGCAAGGACGGACTAGCGGGAGATACGCAGTATTTT